Below, 26 T cell receptor beta chains from the same sample are listed, as sequenced in a study of shared clonotypes between healthy human individuals. Using immunoSEQ multiplex PCR, the repertoire was profiled, and TCRdb retains in-frame clones only, with some absent. Altogether 1,100,000 or so clones are present, 70% to 80% being singletons, with the ten largest covering around 0.47%. The sample taken for sequencing was memory CD4+ T cells from PBMCs. Subset given: CD45RA-negative fraction. Receptor source: a man younger than 35 in good health. Some clones in this sample may be carry-over from other donors' samples.

The chain combines TRBV5-4 with TRBJ2-5; tentatively, D is TRBD1 (5 bases). The germline CDR1 and CDR2 sequences are SGHNT and YYREEE (reference sequence). V lost 0 bases, J lost 5 bases, and 11 bases lay in between. The CDR3 totals 14 residues. The CDR3 DNA reads as TGTGCCAGCAGCTTGGATGCAGGGTCGGAGACCCAGTACTTC. This translates into CASSLDAGSETQYF.

The rearrangement uses TRBV18 and TRBJ1-4, with D unclear. V shed 2 bases and J shed 6 bases, with 10 bases lying between them. Germline CDR1 and CDR2: KGHSH and LQKENI. This CDR3 is built from 14 residues. The CDR3 coding sequence is TGTGCCAGCTCACCATCTGGCAGTCATGAAAAACTGTTTTTT. Amino acid sequence: CASSPSGSHEKLFF.

The chain uses TRBV5-4 and TRBJ1-1, with D tentatively TRBD1 (5 bases). CDR1 SGHNT and CDR2 YYREEE come from the germline V gene (reference sequence). This CDR3 has 13 residues. Trimming removed 7 bases from V and 2 bases from J, with 12 bases in between. CDR3 sequence (DNA): TGTGCCAGCTTCGGGGGTAGTAACACTGAAGCTTTCTTT. As protein: CASFGGSNTEAFF.

The V call is TRBV30, the J call TRBJ1-5; D is unresolved. The V end lost 0 bases, the J end lost 3 bases, and 18 bases lay between the germline ends. Germline assignment: CDR1 GTSNPN and CDR2 SVGIG (reference sequence). CDR3 length equals 17 residues. The CDR3 region is CAWSVRAGAQTNQPQHF. The CDR3 DNA follows: TGTGCCTGGAGTGTACGAGCGGGAGCCCAAACCAATCAGCCCCAGCATTTT.

The genes are TRBV25-1 and TRBJ2-3; 7 positions match TRBD2. The germline gives CDR1 MGHDK, CDR2 SYGVNS. The J segment lost 6 bases and the V segment lost 3 bases, leaving 9 bases of the junction unmatched. The CDR3 length is 15 residues. In DNA form, the CDR3 reads TGTGCCAGCAGTGACCCAGCGGGACCGGGGGATACGCAGTATTTT. This gives the protein CASSDPAGPGDTQYF.

This chain uses TRBV18 with TRBJ2-7; 7 nucleotides align to TRBD1. The J segment lost 0 bases and the V segment lost 4 bases, leaving 3 bases of the junction unmatched. The V gene's germline CDR1 is KGHSH and CDR2 LQKENI. The CDR3 consists of 14 residues. The CDR3 reads CASSRQGASYEQYF. For the CDR3, the DNA is TGTGCCAGCTCACGACAGGGAGCCTCCTACGAGCAGTACTTC.

V and J are TRBV4-1 and TRBJ1-2; D remains unclear. Per germline, CDR1 MGHRA and CDR2 YSYEKL. This CDR3 spans 16 amino acids. V lost 3 bases and J 2 bases, leaving 16 bases between the germline ends. CDR3 nucleotide sequence: TGCGCCAGCAGCCATAGATCAGGAGAATTAAACTATGGCTACACCTTC. It codes for CASSHRSGELNYGYTF.

CDR3 DNA: TGTGCCAGCAGCCGACAGGGCGCTGGACAGCCCCAGCATTTT. Encoded protein: CASSRQGAGQPQHF. The chain employs TRBV5-4 and TRBJ1-5; TRBD1 matches 7 bases. CDR1 and CDR2 (germline): SGHNT, YYREEE (reference sequence). The CDR3 contains 14 residues. Trimming cost V 4 bases and J 7 bases; bases outside gene matches: 8.

This rearrangement joins TRBV19 to TRBJ2-3, with D perhaps TRBD1 or TRBD2 (5 bases each). V was pared by 4 bases and J by 2 bases, with 19 bases between. CDR1 is LNHDA, CDR2 SQIVND, per germline (reference sequence). The CDR3 covers 17 residues. The CDR3 sequence is CASSTRGGVRITDTQYF. In DNA, the CDR3 is TGTGCCAGTAGTACTCGGGGCGGAGTGCGGATCACAGATACGCAGTATTTT.

The chain joins TRBV30 to TRBJ1-1; no clear D gene. The CDR3 runs 13 residues. The V and J ends lost 0 bases and 4 bases respectively, with 9 bases between them. The germline V gene encodes CDR1 GTSNPN and CDR2 SVGIG (reference sequence). CDR3 bases: TGTGCCTGGAGTGTACTCTGGGGCACTGAAGCTTTCTTT. Amino acid sequence: CAWSVLWGTEAFF. Full variable domain (rest looked up from reference TRBV30 and TRBJ1-1): SQTIHQWPATLVQPVGSPLSLECTVEGTSNPNLYWYRQAAGRGLQLLFYSVGIGQISSEVPQNLSASRPQDRQFILSSKKLLLSDSGFYLCAWSVLWGTEAFFGQGTRLTVV.

The chain links TRBV6-6 to TRBJ2-2; the D gene is possibly TRBD2 (5 bases). Deletions cut 2 bases from V and 0 bases from J, with 10 bases between. Germline V gives CDR1 MNHNY, CDR2 SVGAGI (reference sequence). There are 16 residues in the CDR3. In DNA form, the CDR3 reads TGTGCCAGCAGTTACGGCGGGTCCCCGAACACCGGGGAGCTGTTTTTT. Its translation is CASSYGGSPNTGELFF.

This clone appeared once. This chain uses TRBV9 with TRBJ2-7; D perhaps matches TRBD2 (5 bases). Trimming took off 4 bases at V and 7 bases at J, with 18 bases between the two ends. From germline, CDR1 is SGDLS and CDR2 YYNGEE. CDR3 length equals 14 residues. The CDR3 nucleotides are TGTGCCAGCAGCATAAACCCCGGGATCGGGGAGCAGTACTTC. Residues: CASSINPGIGEQYF.

On this clone: The junction and the germline gene differ at one end; a read error may be behind it. The CDR3 DNA follows: TGCGCCAGCAGCTTACAAACTGACGGGACCCAACTCTTC. It codes for CASSLQTDGTQLF. The rearrangement uses TRBV5-1 and TRBJ1-2; D is perhaps TRBD1 (5 bases). CDR3 length equals 13 residues. Germline V gene sequence: CDR1 SGHRS, CDR2 YFSETQ.

A single count supports this clone. The chain recombines TRBV7-9 with TRBJ1-3; unclear D gene. Germline CDR1 reads SEHNR; CDR2 reads FQNEAQ (reference sequence). Trimming took 4 bases from V and 2 from J, leaving 15 bases between them. The CDR3 runs 16 residues. This chain's CDR3 is CASSSSSLFTGNTIYF. The CDR3, as DNA: TGTGCCAGCAGCTCCTCAAGCCTTTTTACTGGAAACACCATATATTTT. The full variable domain, rest sourced from reference TRBV7-9 and TRBJ1-3, is DTGVSQNPRHKITKRGQNVTFRCDPISEHNRLYWYRQTLGQGPEFLTYFQNEAQLEKSRLLSDRFSAERPKGSFSTLEIQRTEQGDSAMYLCASSSSSLFTGNTIYFGEGSWLTVV.

The gene calls are TRBV4-2 and TRBJ2-7; 7 bases are a match to TRBD2. Trimming took 2 bases from V and 7 from J; bases not matched to a gene: 8. The CDR3 spans 14 residues. Germline lookup yields CDR1 LGHNA and CDR2 YNFKEQ. CDR3 sequence reads: CASSQLGGLGEQYF. The CDR3 DNA reads TGTGCCAGCAGCCAACTGGGAGGGCTGGGGGAGCAGTACTTC.

This chain connects TRBV10-3 to TRBJ2-7; D is unresolved. The germline V gene encodes CDR1 ENHRY and CDR2 SYGVKD. With 3 bases removed from V and 3 bases from J, the gap between germline ends came to 6 bases. The CDR3 has 12 residues. DNA of the CDR3: TGTGCCATCAGTGATCAGGACTACGAGCAGTACTTC. It encodes CAISDQDYEQYF.

V usage is TRBV5-4 and J usage is TRBJ2-4, with 8 positions matching TRBD2. CDR1 and CDR2 (germline): SGHNT, YYREEE (reference sequence). The CDR3 consists of 17 residues. With V trimmed by 1 base and J by 1 base, 7 bases remained unmatched. In nucleotides, the CDR3 is TGTGCCAGCAGCTTGTTTAACGGGGGGGGCGCCAAAAACATTCAGTACTTC. This sequence encodes CASSLFNGGGAKNIQYF.

The chain links TRBV19 to TRBJ2-1; D not certain. This CDR3 has 14 amino acids. The germline CDR1 and CDR2 sequences are LNHDA and SQIVND (reference sequence). Trimming removed 3 bases from V and 4 bases from J, with 10 bases in between. The CDR3 region has the DNA TGTGCCAGTAGTATGGGTACCGTTTACAATGAGCAGTTCTTC. It encodes CASSMGTVYNEQFF. The variable domain in full, with the rest retrieved from reference TRBV19 and TRBJ2-1, is DGGITQSPKYLFRKEGQNVTLSCEQNLNHDAMYWYRQDPGQGLRLIYYSQIVNDFQKGDIAEGYSVSREKKESFPLTVTSAQKNPTAFYLCASSMGTVYNEQFFGPGTRLTVL.

The gene calls are TRBV2 and TRBJ2-5, with D tentatively TRBD1 (6 bases). Germline V lookup: CDR1 SNHLY, CDR2 FYNNEI. With 8 bases removed from V and 2 bases from J, the gap between germline ends came to 12 bases. This CDR3 is built from 13 residues. The CDR3 nucleotides are TGTGCCAGCGGACAGAATATACAAGAGACCCAGTACTTC. Translation gives CASGQNIQETQYF.

The chain couples TRBV5-4 to TRBJ2-7; D unclear. CDR1 is SGHNT, CDR2 YYREEE, per germline (reference sequence). V gave up 3 bases and J gave up 4 bases, with 11 bases separating them. This CDR3 has 13 residues. DNA for the CDR3: TGTGCCAGCAGCTCACCAAGAGGTTACGAGCAGTACTTC. Translation gives CASSSPRGYEQYF.

The chain has TRBV2 and TRBJ1-5; D not resolved. The CDR3 covers 13 residues. Germline values: CDR1 SNHLY, CDR2 FYNNEI. V shed 1 base and J shed 5 bases, with 6 bases lying between them. The CDR3 coding sequence is TGTGCCAGCAGTGAAGGGTTCGATCAGCCCCAGCATTTT. Amino acids: CASSEGFDQPQHF. Based on the CDR3 plus reference TRBV2 and TRBJ1-5, the full variable domain is EPEVTQTPSHQVTQMGQEVILRCVPISNHLYFYWYRQILGQKVEFLVSFYNNEISEKSEIFDDQFSVERPDGSNFTLKIRSTKLEDSAMYFCASSEGFDQPQHFGDGTRLSIL.

The chain uses TRBV11-2 and TRBJ2-7; 8 bases match TRBD2. After removal of 3 bases from V and 1 base from J, the junction contained 8 bases not matched to a gene. Germline V lookup: CDR1 SGHAT, CDR2 FQNNGV. The CDR3 length is 16 residues. The DNA for the CDR3 is TGTGCCAGCAGCTTCTATACTAGCGGCCTTTCCTACGAGCAGTACTTC. Its translation: CASSFYTSGLSYEQYF.

V is TRBV30 and J is TRBJ2-5; maybe TRBD2 (6 bases). Trimming removed 0 bases from V and 5 bases from J, with 10 bases in between. Germline V gene sequence: CDR1 GTSNPN, CDR2 SVGIG (reference sequence). The CDR3 contains 13 residues. This CDR3 reads CAWSVTGGETQYF. The DNA of the CDR3 is TGTGCCTGGAGTGTAACAGGAGGGGAGACCCAGTACTTC.

The chain combines TRBV5-4 with TRBJ2-5; tentatively, D is TRBD1 or TRBD2 (5 bases each). CDR1 and CDR2 (germline): SGHNT, YYREEE (reference sequence). V was trimmed by 0 bases and J by 3 bases, leaving 9 bases between them. This CDR3 region has 14 residues. The CDR3 reads CASSLAGTKETQYF. The CDR3 DNA sequence: TGTGCCAGCAGCTTGGCGGGGACCAAAGAGACCCAGTACTTC.

This chain uses TRBV7-3 with TRBJ1-2, with TRBD1 matching 9 bases. The CDR3 covers 13 residues. Germline V CDR1 and CDR2: SGHTA, FQGTGA. The V and J ends lost 4 bases and 7 bases, in that order; junction bases with no gene match: 4. CDR3 loop: CASSSDRGVGYTF. CDR3 in DNA: TGTGCCAGCAGCTCCGACAGGGGGGTTGGCTACACCTTC.

This chain connects TRBV11-2 to TRBJ2-4; 8 nucleotides match TRBD1. The germline CDR1 and CDR2 sequences are SGHAT and FQNNGV. Trimming took 4 bases from V and 7 from J; bases not matched to a gene: 6. The CDR3 covers 14 residues. The CDR3 is CASSSPQGANIQYF. CDR3 coding DNA: TGTGCCAGCAGCTCACCTCAGGGGGCCAACATTCAGTACTTC.